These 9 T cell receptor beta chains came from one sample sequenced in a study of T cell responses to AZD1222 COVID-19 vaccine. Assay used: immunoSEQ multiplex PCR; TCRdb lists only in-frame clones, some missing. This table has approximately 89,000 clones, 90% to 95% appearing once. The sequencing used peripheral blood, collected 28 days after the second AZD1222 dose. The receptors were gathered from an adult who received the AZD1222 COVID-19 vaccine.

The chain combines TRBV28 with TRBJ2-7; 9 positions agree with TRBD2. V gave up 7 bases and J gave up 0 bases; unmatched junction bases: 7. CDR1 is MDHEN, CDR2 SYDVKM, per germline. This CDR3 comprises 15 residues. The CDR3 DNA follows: TGTGCCAGCAACGAACTAGCGGGCTACTCCTACGAGCAGTACTTC. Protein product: CASNELAGYSYEQYF.

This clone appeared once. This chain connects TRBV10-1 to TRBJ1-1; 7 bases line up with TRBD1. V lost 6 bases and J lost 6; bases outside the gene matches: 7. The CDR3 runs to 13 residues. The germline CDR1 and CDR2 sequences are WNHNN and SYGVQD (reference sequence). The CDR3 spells CASSGQGDAEAFF. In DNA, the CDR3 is TGCGCCAGCAGCGGTCAGGGGGATGCTGAAGCTTTCTTT.

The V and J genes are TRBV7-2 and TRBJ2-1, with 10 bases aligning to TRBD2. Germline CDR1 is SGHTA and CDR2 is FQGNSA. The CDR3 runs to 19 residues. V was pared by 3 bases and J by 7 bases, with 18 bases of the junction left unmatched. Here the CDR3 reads CASSFSPYPLAGGENEQFF. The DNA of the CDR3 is TGTGCCAGCAGCTTCAGCCCCTACCCCTTAGCGGGAGGTGAGAATGAGCAGTTCTTC.

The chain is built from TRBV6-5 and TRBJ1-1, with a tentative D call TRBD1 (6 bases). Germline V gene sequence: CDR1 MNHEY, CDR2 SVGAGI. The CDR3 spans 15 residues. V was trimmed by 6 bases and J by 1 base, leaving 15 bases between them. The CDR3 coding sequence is TGTGCCAGCAGCGGTGCCGGGACACAGAACACTGAAGCTTTCTTT. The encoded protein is CASSGAGTQNTEAFF.

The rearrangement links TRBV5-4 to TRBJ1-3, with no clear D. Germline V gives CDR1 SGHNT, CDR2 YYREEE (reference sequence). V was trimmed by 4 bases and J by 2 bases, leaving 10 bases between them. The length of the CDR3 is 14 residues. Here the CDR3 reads CASSHKAAGNTIYF. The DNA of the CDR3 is TGTGCCAGCAGCCACAAAGCCGCTGGAAACACCATATATTTT.

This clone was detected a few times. The CDR3 here is CASSQSSGPRLRTNQPQHF. In DNA, the CDR3 is TGCGCCAGCAGTCAATCGTCGGGGCCAAGATTACGAACAAATCAGCCCCAGCATTTT. The chain has TRBV23-1 and TRBJ1-5; D perhaps matches TRBD1 (5 bases). TRBV23-1 is an open reading frame whose function is uncertain. The length of the CDR3 is 19 residues. V was cut by 0 bases and J by 4 bases, with 22 bases left in between.

The CDR3 region is CSARGSTGQGDDEQFF. The CDR3 nucleotides read TGCAGCGCCCGAGGGTCCACTGGACAGGGGGACGATGAGCAGTTCTTC. V and J are TRBV29-1 and TRBJ2-1; 10 bases line up with TRBD1. Germline CDR1 SQVTM, CDR2 ANQGSEA. The CDR3 spans 16 residues. The V gene end was trimmed by 7 bases and the J gene end by 8 bases; junction bases not matched to a gene: 17.

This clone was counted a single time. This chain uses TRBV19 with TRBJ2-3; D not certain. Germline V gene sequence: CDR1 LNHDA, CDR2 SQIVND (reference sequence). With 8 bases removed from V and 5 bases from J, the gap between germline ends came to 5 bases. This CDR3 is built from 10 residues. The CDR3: CASQGDTQYF. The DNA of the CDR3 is TGTGCCAGTCAAGGAGATACGCAGTATTTT. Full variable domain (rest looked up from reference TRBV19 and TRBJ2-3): DGGITQSPKYLFRKEGQNVTLSCEQNLNHDAMYWYRQDPGQGLRLIYYSQIVNDFQKGDIAEGYSVSREKKESFPLTVTSAQKNPTAFYLCASQGDTQYFGPGTRLTVL.

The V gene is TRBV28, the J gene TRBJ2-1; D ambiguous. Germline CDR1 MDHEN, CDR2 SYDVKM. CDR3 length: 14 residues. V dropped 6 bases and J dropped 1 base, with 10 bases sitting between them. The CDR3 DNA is TGTGCCAGCAGACCCCCTCAGTCCTACAATGAGCAGTTCTTC. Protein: CASRPPQSYNEQFF.